This entry is about one TCR beta chain. Its cognate antigen is unknown. Measured with immunoSEQ multiplex PCR; TCRdb has only the in-frame clones, and not every one. Here the sample spans tens of thousands of clones, about 86% being singletons. Researchers grouped second doses given at about 4 or about 12 weeks into one pool. This CDR3 has 13 residues. Germline CDR1 reads MNHEY; CDR2 reads SVGAGI. V gave up 7 bases and J gave up 2 bases, with 12 bases separating them. These data belong to a study of T cell responses to AZD1222 COVID-19 vaccine. General study findings and limits: At baseline, just five to seven AZD1222 recipients tested seropositive. Unmutated variant regions are reportedly targeted by nearly half of spike-specific TCRs. CD4 TCRs covered the whole spike, strongest at regions 160-218 and 743-854.

The gene calls are TRBV6-5 and TRBJ2-7; the D gene is possibly TRBD1 (6 bases). Sequenced here: peripheral blood, sampled 28 days after the second AZD1222 dose. The origin of this receptor is an adult who received the AZD1222 COVID-19 vaccine. The CDR3 DNA is TGTGCCAGCAATCAGCAGGGGACCTACGAGCAGTACTTC. This sequence encodes CASNQQGTYEQYF.